This is a list of T cell receptor beta chains from one sample in a study of CD8 T cells in Susac syndrome. MiXCR, applied by TCRdb to the immunoSEQ multiplex PCR reads, yields one record per CDR3 protein. The sample consists of tens of thousands of distinct CDR3 sequences, roughly nine tenths of them appearing once. The sample taken for sequencing was CD8+ T cells from PBMCs. The receptors derive from a human donor with multiple sclerosis. CDR3s include the opening cysteine and the closing phenylalanine or tryptophan. D genes are given only for firm matches. Clone size is shown for a subset of rows, as once, few, many or a class of expanded clone.

CDR3,DNA,V,D,size,J
CASSWGTYEQYF,TGTGCCAGCAGTTGGGGTACCTACGAGCAGTACTTC,TRBV6-1,-,-,TRBJ2-7
CASSLYRGRVNEQYF,TGTGCCAGCAGTTTATACAGGGGGCGAGTGAACGAGCAGTACTTC,TRBV27,TRBD1,-,TRBJ2-7
CASSEWDRGKVYEQYF,TGTGCCAGCAGTGAATGGGATAGGGGAAAAGTCTACGAGCAGTACTTC,TRBV2,-,-,TRBJ2-7
CASSPLAGREETQYF,TGTGCCAGCAGCCCCCTCGCTGGAAGGGAGGAGACCCAGTACTTC,TRBV7-6,-,-,TRBJ2-5
CASSSGSGTDTQYF,TGTGCCAGCAGCTCAGGTTCGGGAACAGATACGCAGTATTTT,TRBV7-2,-,few,TRBJ2-3
CASSQVSGGHYTGELFF,TGTGCCAGCAGCCAAGTGAGCGGGGGCCATTACACCGGGGAGCTGTTTTTT,TRBV3-1,TRBD2,-,TRBJ2-2
CASSYSRRASSYNEQFF,TGTGCCAGCAGTTACTCGAGGCGGGCAAGCTCCTACAATGAGCAGTTCTTC,TRBV6-5,-,-,TRBJ2-1
CASSQERGSYEQYF,TGCGCCAGCAGCCAAGAGCGGGGGTCCTACGAGCAGTACTTC,TRBV4-3,TRBD2,few,TRBJ2-7
CASSVQDSDTQYF,TGTGCCAGCAGCGTACAAGACTCAGATACGCAGTATTTT,TRBV9,-,-,TRBJ2-3
CASSGDYNEQFF,TGTGCCAGCAGCGGCGACTACAATGAGCAGTTCTTC,TRBV7-6,-,-,TRBJ2-1
CASRSGNGNEQFF,TGTGCCAGCAGGAGTGGTAATGGAAATGAGCAGTTCTTC,TRBV7-9,-,-,TRBJ2-1
CASSPGQEPTDTQYF,TGTGCCAGCAGTCCAGGACAGGAACCCACAGATACGCAGTATTTT,TRBV2,TRBD1,-,TRBJ2-3
CASSQESDASSYEQYF,TGCGCCAGCAGCCAAGAATCAGACGCCAGCTCCTACGAGCAGTACTTC,TRBV4-3,-,-,TRBJ2-7
CASSAGTGGDGFF,TGTGCCAGCAGTGCCGGGACAGGGGGCGACGGTTTCTTT,TRBV6-6,TRBD1,-,TRBJ1-1
CASSSGWQTEAFF,TGTGCCAGCAGCTCCGGATGGCAGACTGAAGCTTTCTTT,TRBV6-1,-,-,TRBJ1-1
CASSPPDRKLMNTEAFF,TGTGCCAGCAGTCCCCCGGACAGGAAACTTATGAACACTGAAGCTTTCTTT,TRBV6-1,TRBD1,-,TRBJ1-1
CAAGAESQETQYF,TGTGCTGCGGGAGCGGAGAGCCAAGAGACCCAGTACTTC,TRBV6-2/TRBV6-3,TRBD2,-,TRBJ2-5
CASRWGPDGYTF,TGTGCCAGTAGGTGGGGGCCGGATGGCTACACCTTC,TRBV19,-,once,TRBJ1-2
CASSDLNYNEQFF,TGTGCCAGCAGCGACCTGAACTACAATGAGCAGTTCTTC,TRBV11-2,-,-,TRBJ2-1
CATSGHREKRAGYTF,TGTGCCACCAGCGGCCACAGGGAAAAGAGGGCTGGCTACACCTTC,TRBV15,-,-,TRBJ1-2
CASSTPGTINEQYF,TGTGCCAGCTCCACACCAGGTACAATAAACGAGCAGTACTTC,TRBV2,-,-,TRBJ2-7
CASSFFRGRNLDYNEQFF,TGTGCCAGCAGTTTTTTCAGGGGGCGAAATTTAGACTACAATGAGCAGTTCTTC,TRBV6-2/TRBV6-3,TRBD1,-,TRBJ2-1
CASSMTSGRVAKNIQYF,TGTGCCAGTAGTATGACTAGCGGGAGGGTAGCCAAAAACATTCAGTACTTC,TRBV19,TRBD2,once,TRBJ2-4
CASSLPGTSPYEQYF,TGTGCCAGCAGCTTGCCCGGGACTAGTCCCTACGAGCAGTACTTC,TRBV5-4,TRBD2,-,TRBJ2-7
CAWGSNTEAFF,TGTGCCTGGGGGTCGAACACTGAAGCTTTCTTT,TRBV30,-,-,TRBJ1-1
CAWSWEPPLNTEAFF,TGTGCCTGGAGTTGGGAGCCTCCTTTGAACACTGAAGCTTTCTTT,TRBV30,-,-,TRBJ1-1
CASSQLNTGGYTF,TGTGCCAGCAGCCAACTGAATACAGGGGGCTACACCTTC,TRBV3-1,-,-,TRBJ1-2
CASSLDDNEQFF,TGTGCCAGCAGCTTGGATGACAATGAGCAGTTCTTC,TRBV5-6,-,-,TRBJ2-1
CASSLTAGGTGELFF,TGCGCCAGCAGCTTGACGGCAGGGGGCACCGGGGAGCTGTTTTTT,TRBV5-1,TRBD1,-,TRBJ2-2
CASSLRYGVHGTGELFF,TGTGCCAGCAGCCTCCGCTATGGGGTTCACGGCACCGGGGAGCTGTTTTTT,TRBV3-1,-,once,TRBJ2-2
CASTHGSNQPQHF,TGTGCCAGCACCCACGGAAGCAATCAGCCCCAGCATTTT,TRBV6-6,-,-,TRBJ1-5
CSVSKDRKSTYEQYF,TGCAGCGTTTCCAAGGACAGGAAATCTACCTACGAGCAGTACTTC,TRBV29-1,TRBD1,-,TRBJ2-7
CASSPFEAGGLNEKLFF,TGTGCCAGCAGTCCTTTTGAGGCAGGGGGCCTTAATGAAAAACTGTTTTTT,TRBV6-1,TRBD1,-,TRBJ1-4
CTSSQVGTFQLTQPQHF,TGCACCAGCAGCCAAGTGGGGACATTTCAACTCACTCAGCCCCAGCATTTT,TRBV1,-,-,TRBJ1-5
CASSQWGAYTEAFF,TGTGCCAGCAGCCAGTGGGGGGCGTACACTGAAGCTTTCTTT,TRBV27,-,-,TRBJ1-1
CASRWRGGLGANEQFF,TGTGCCAGTAGATGGCGGGGGGGACTAGGGGCCAATGAGCAGTTCTTC,TRBV19,TRBD2,once,TRBJ2-1
CASSIRGQNNEQFF,TGTGCCAGTAGTATTAGGGGTCAGAACAATGAGCAGTTCTTC,TRBV19,-,-,TRBJ2-1
CASSELGTVEQYF,TGTGCCAGCAGTGAACTGGGGACGGTTGAGCAGTACTTC,TRBV25-1,-,-,TRBJ2-7
CASSHGAGRYNEQFF,TGTGCCAGCAGCCATGGCGCGGGAAGGTACAATGAGCAGTTCTTC,TRBV14,-,once,TRBJ2-1
CASSETMGADSPLHF,TGTGCCAGCAGTGAAACCATGGGGGCAGATTCACCCCTCCACTTT,TRBV6-1,-,-,TRBJ1-6
CASSPDRGPYGYTF,TGTGCCAGCTCACCGGACAGGGGGCCATATGGCTACACCTTC,TRBV18,TRBD1,-,TRBJ1-2